This T cell receptor beta chain was recorded in a study of Ad26.COV2.S vaccination and SARS-CoV-2 variants. Study findings and constraints: Using TCR breadth and depth analyses may have led to underestimated total T cell responses. Vaccine and placebo recipients had comparable breadth of non-spike TCRs.

For this clone: Its antigen is not identified.

In germline, CDR1 is SGHRS, CDR2 YFSETQ. This CDR3 is 12 amino acids long. The V and J ends lost 0 bases and 7 bases respectively, with 8 bases between them. Here immunoSEQ multiplex PCR was the method, and the copy in TCRdb shows in-frame clones only, minus some. The table records 350,000 to 450,000 clones, 75% to 90% of them present only once. The treatment is: some 20 received Ad26.COV2.S at low or high dose, single or two shots; roughly five received placebo; per-sample allocation not given. Material that was analyzed had been drawn on day 63 after the first vaccine or placebo injection. This chain uses TRBV5-1 with TRBJ2-7; D is unclear. The sequencing used peripheral blood, collected in a trial of Ad26.COV2.S vaccine versus placebo. The TCR sequence derives from a person aged 18-60 years who received the Ad26.COV2.S COVID-19 vaccine or a placebo. The CDR3 DNA sequence: TGCGCCAGCAGCTTGGCCCTGGGGGAGCAGTACTTC. Translation: CASSLALGEQYF.